The clone carrying this T cell receptor beta chain was counted a few times. The CDR3 covers 15 residues. V trimming: 5 bases; J trimming: 5 bases; junction bases outside the gene matches: 6. The germline CDR1 and CDR2 sequences are MNHEY and SVGEGT. This specimen comes from a study of patients and donors after allogeneic stem cell transplantation. TCRdb reanalysed the RT-PCR reads using MiXCR and keeps one entry per CDR3 protein. The repertoire includes under 200,000 distinct CDR3 sequences, approximately 30% of them detected once, and 3.2% sits in the top ten. Input material: blood, either unsorted or a sorted T cell fraction (not recorded which). The TCR comes from a human donor who was either an allogeneic HSCT recipient or a stem cell or donor lymphocyte infusion donor (not recorded which). It is not recorded whose cells these are; they may come from a transplant donor. This chain uses TRBV6-2 or TRBV6-3 with TRBJ2-2, with 9 bases that match TRBD2. CDR3 DNA sequence: TGTGCCAGCAGTGATAGCGGGAGAGGGACCGGGGAGCTGTTTTTT. Its translation: CASSDSGRGTGELFF.